This T cell receptor (beta chain) originates from a study of Ad26.COV2.S vaccination and SARS-CoV-2 variants. Study outcomes and limitations: Substantial breadth in spike-specific CD8+ and CD4+ T cell responses was reportedly seen after vaccination. Vaccine recipients surpassed placebo recipients in spike-specific TCR breadth.

The method was immunoSEQ multiplex PCR; TCRdb's version includes in-frame clones alone and lacks a portion of them. Of under 550,000 clones listed, around 87% are singletons. In the case of this clone: What it binds is unknown. Other DNA sequences from this sample encode an identical CDR3 as well.

The treatment was: around 19 received Ad26.COV2.S at low or high dose, single or two shots; several received placebo; per-sample allocation not given. All samples were drawn on day 63, counting from the first vaccine or placebo injection. Ad26.COV2.S expressed prefusion-stabilized spike from the original Wuhan strain. V was shortened by 3 bases and J by 2 bases, with 7 bases between the two germline ends. The CDR3 extends over 14 amino acids. Per germline, CDR1 MDHEN and CDR2 SYDVKM. V is TRBV28 and J is TRBJ2-2, with D unresolved. Specimen: peripheral blood, collected in a trial of Ad26.COV2.S vaccine versus placebo. The receptor was derived from a person between 18 and 59 years old who received the Ad26.COV2.S COVID-19 vaccine or a placebo. The CDR3 DNA is TGTGCCAGCAGTTTTTCAGGCAACACCGGGGAGCTGTTTTTT. It yields the protein CASSFSGNTGELFF.